The 3 T cell receptor beta chains below were found in one sample sequenced in a study of T cell changes during pregnancy in multiple sclerosis. Repertoires were generated with immunoSEQ multiplex PCR, while TCRdb's copy carries only in-frame clones and drops some. Of about 36,000 clones in the sample, 93% were seen once. The material sequenced was CD4+ T cells from peripheral blood mononuclear cells, taken in the first trimester of pregnancy. The source is a female donor with multiple sclerosis, enrolled in a pregnancy study.

V is TRBV7-2 and J is TRBJ2-1; 12 bases fit TRBD2. Germline CDR1 is SGHTA and CDR2 is FQGNSA. The CDR3 runs 16 residues. V lost 7 bases and J lost 9; bases outside the gene matches: 13. The CDR3 spells CASTPMGLAGGFEQFF. The CDR3 bases are TGTGCCAGCACCCCCATGGGGCTAGCGGGGGGGTTTGAGCAGTTCTTC.

The rearrangement links TRBV18 to TRBJ2-5; possible D gene TRBD1, 6 bases. The CDR3 has 14 amino acids. V was pared by 0 bases and J by 6 bases, with 11 bases between. Germline V gene lookup returns CDR1 KGHSH and CDR2 LQKENI. This CDR3 is CASSPPERDKTQYF. In nucleotides, the CDR3 is TGTGCCAGCTCACCACCGGAACGGGACAAGACCCAGTACTTC.

The chain has TRBV7-2 and TRBJ1-3; weak D call: TRBD1 (5 bases). Looked up from germline, CDR1 is SGHTA and CDR2 is FQGNSA. Trimming cost V 2 bases and J 4 bases, with 12 bases left between them. The CDR3 loop spans 15 amino acids. DNA for the CDR3: TGTGCCAGCAGCTTAAACAGGTTGGGGGGAAACACCATATATTTT. Translating gives CASSLNRLGGNTIYF.